The T cell receptor beta chain under discussion was sequenced for a study of CD8 T cells in ankylosing spondylitis. General study points: It appeared that ankylosing spondylitis blood was characterized by a TCR beta motif of roughly 8 highly homologous variants.

This clonotype was detected ten times or more. Its target is not known. Its ends do not fully match the called genes, so a read error is possible. The germline V gene encodes CDR1 SEHNR and CDR2 FQNEAQ (reference sequence). The CDR3 runs 11 residues. In TCRdb, the 5' RACE reads were re-called with MiXCR into one record per CDR3 protein. The sample has about 460,000 distinct CDR3 sequences, approximately 5% seen once. The sample taken for sequencing was blood, either unsorted or a sorted T cell fraction (not recorded which). The J gene is TRBJ1-4, the V gene TRBV7-9, with D tentatively TRBD1 (6 bases). This sequence originates from a male donor with ankylosing spondylitis. The CDR3 DNA reads as TGTGCCAGCAGCTTCGGGGGCAGGCCGATCTTT. Translating gives CASSFGGRPIF.